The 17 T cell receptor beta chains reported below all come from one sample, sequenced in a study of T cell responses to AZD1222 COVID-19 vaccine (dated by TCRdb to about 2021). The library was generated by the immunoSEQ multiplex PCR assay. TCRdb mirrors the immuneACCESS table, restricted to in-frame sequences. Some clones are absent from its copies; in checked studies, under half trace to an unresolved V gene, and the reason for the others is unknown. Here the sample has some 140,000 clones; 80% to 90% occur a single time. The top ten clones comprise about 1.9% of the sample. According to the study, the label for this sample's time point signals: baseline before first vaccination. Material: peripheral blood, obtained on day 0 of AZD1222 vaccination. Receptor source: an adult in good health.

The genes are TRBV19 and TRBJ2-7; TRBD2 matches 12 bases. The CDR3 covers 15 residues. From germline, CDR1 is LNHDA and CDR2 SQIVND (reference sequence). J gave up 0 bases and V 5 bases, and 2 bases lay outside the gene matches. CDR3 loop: CASSASGRGSYEQYF. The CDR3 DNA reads TGTGCCAGTAGTGCTAGCGGGAGGGGCTCCTACGAGCAGTACTTC.

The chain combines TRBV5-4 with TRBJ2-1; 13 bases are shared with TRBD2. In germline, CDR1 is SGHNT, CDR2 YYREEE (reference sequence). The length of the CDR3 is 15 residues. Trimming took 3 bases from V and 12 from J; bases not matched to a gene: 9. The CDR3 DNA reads TGTGCCAGCAGCTCCAGGGGACTAGCGGGGCAAGGGCAGTTCTTC. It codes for CASSSRGLAGQGQFF.

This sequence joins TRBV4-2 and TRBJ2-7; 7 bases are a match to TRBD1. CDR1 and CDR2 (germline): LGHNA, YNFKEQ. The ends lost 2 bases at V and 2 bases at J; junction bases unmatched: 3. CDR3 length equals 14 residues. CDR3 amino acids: CASSQLGTAYEQYF. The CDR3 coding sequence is TGTGCCAGCAGCCAACTCGGGACAGCCTACGAGCAGTACTTC.

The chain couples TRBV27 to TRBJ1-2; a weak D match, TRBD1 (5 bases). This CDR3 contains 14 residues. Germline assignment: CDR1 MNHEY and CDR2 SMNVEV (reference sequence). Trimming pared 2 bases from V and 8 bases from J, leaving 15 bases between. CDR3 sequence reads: CASSLNQGLGGYTF. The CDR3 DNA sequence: TGTGCCAGCAGTTTAAATCAGGGACTTGGGGGCTACACCTTC.

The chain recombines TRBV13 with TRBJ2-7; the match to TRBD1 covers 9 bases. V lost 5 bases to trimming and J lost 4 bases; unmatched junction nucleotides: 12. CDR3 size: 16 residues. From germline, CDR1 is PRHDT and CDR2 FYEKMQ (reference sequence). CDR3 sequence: CASSETSGTGSYEQYF. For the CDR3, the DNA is TGTGCCAGCAGCGAGACTTCCGGGACAGGGTCATACGAGCAGTACTTC.

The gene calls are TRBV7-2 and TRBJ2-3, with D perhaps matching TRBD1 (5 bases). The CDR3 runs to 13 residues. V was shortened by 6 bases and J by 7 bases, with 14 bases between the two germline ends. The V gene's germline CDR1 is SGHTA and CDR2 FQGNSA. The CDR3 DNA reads TGTGCCAGCAGACCTCAGGGTGATCATACGCAGTATTTT. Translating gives CASRPQGDHTQYF. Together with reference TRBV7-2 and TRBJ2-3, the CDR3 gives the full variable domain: GAGVSQSPSNKVTEKGKDVELRCDPISGHTALYWYRQSLGQGLEFLIYFQGNSAPDKSGLPSDRFSAERTGGSVSTLTIQRTQQEDSAVYLCASRPQGDHTQYFGPGTRLTVL.

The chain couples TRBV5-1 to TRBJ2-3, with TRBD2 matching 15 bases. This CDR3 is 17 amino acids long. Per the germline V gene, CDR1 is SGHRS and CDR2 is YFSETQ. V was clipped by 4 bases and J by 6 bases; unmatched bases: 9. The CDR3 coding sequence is TGCGCCAGCAGCACTGGACTAGCGGGAGGGCCAGGGGATACGCAGTATTTT. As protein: CASSTGLAGGPGDTQYF.

The DNA of the CDR3 is TGTGCCAGATCTCCCGGTGGTGGCTACACCTTC. Its translation is CARSPGGGYTF. J is TRBJ1-2 and V is TRBV2; D is ambiguous. The CDR3 runs 11 residues. The germline V gene encodes CDR1 SNHLY and CDR2 FYNNEI. Trimming cost V 9 bases and J 7 bases, with 12 bases left between them.

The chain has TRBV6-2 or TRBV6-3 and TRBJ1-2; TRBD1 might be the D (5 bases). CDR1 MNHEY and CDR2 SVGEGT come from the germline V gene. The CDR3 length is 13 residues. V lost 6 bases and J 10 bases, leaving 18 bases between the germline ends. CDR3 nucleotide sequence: TGTGCCAGCAGCAAGGGGAAGCCCGTTGACTACACCTTC. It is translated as CASSKGKPVDYTF.

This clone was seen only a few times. In nucleotides, the CDR3 is TGTGCCAGCAGTTTTTTGACCGCCGACCGGGGCTATGGCTACACCTTC. It specifies CASSFLTADRGYGYTF. This chain joins TRBV27 and TRBJ1-2; D gene unclear. The V end was cut by 3 bases, the J end by 4 bases, with 18 bases between. This CDR3 contains 16 residues. CDR1 is MNHEY and CDR2 is SMNVEV in the germline V gene (reference sequence).

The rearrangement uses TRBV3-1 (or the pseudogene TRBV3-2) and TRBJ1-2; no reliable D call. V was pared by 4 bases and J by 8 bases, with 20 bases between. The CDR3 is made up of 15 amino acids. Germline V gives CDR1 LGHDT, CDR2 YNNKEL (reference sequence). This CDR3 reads CASSRAGLSRSGYTF. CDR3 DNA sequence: TGTGCCAGCAGCCGGGCCGGGCTCTCCCGTAGCGGCTACACCTTC.

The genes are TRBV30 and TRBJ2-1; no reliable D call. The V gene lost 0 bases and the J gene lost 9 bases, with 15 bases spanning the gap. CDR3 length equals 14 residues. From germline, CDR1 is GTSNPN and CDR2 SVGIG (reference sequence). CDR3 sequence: CAWSVLPHRIEQFF. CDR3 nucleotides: TGTGCCTGGAGTGTACTGCCCCACCGTATTGAGCAGTTCTTC.

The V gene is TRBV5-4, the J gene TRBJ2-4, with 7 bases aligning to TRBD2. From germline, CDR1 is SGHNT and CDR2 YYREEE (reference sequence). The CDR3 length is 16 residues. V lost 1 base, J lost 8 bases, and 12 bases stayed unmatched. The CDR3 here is CASSLPASGLGDIQYF. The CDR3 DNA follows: TGTGCCAGCAGCTTGCCGGCTAGCGGCCTTGGGGACATTCAGTACTTC.

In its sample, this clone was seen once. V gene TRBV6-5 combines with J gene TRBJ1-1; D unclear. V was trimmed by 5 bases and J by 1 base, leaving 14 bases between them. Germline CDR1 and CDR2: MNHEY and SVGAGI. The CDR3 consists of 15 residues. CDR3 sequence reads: CASSRSGLSNTEAFF. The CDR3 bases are TGTGCCAGCAGTAGGTCGGGCCTGTCGAACACTGAAGCTTTCTTT.

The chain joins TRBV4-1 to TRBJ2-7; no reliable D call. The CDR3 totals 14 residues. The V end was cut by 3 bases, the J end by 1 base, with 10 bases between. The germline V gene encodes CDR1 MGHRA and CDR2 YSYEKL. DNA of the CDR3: TGCGCCAGCAGCCAGCGTGACGGTTCCTACGAGCAGTACTTC. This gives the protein CASSQRDGSYEQYF.

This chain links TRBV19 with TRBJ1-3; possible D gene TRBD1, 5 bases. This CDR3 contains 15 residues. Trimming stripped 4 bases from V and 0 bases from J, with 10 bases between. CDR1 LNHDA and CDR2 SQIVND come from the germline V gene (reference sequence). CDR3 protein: CASSNLGGSGNTIYF. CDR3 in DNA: TGTGCCAGTAGTAATCTCGGGGGCTCTGGAAACACCATATATTTT.

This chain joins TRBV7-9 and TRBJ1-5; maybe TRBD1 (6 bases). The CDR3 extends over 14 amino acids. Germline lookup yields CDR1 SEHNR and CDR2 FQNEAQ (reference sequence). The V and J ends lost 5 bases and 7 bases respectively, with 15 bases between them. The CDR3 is CASSSGGAYQPQHF. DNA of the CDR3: TGTGCCAGCAGCAGCGGGGGGGCGTACCAGCCCCAGCATTTT.